The 25 T cell receptor beta chains reported below all come from one sample, sequenced in a study of identical twins (TCRdb year 2016). Receptors were amplified or captured by 5' RACE. TCRdb shows the sequencer as Illumina HiSeq 2000. TCRdb reprocessed the public reads (quality trimming at Q25 with fastp, clone calling with MiXCR) and kept in-frame beta chains. Rows are unified per CDR3 protein, each entry keeping the most common DNA and genes. This sample holds 700,000 or so distinct CDR3 sequences; around 21% were observed only once. Of the sample, approximately 4.3% is held by the ten largest clones. These data were likewise used in another study, on T cells expressing NK-cell markers.

Sequenced input: PBMCs. The receptors were sampled from a woman aged 18 to 35 in good health.

The gene calls are TRBV7-3 and TRBJ1-1; D is undetermined. V lost 5 bases to trimming and J lost 1 base, with 11 bases between them. The CDR3 is 14 residues long. Germline V CDR1 and CDR2: SGHTA, FQGTGA. The DNA for the CDR3 is TGTGCCAGCAGCCGGCAAAGGGCGAACACTGAAGCTTTCTTT. This gives the protein CASSRQRANTEAFF.

The chain uses TRBV20-1 and TRBJ2-7; D is possibly TRBD1 (5 bases). CDR3 length: 13 amino acids. Germline values: CDR1 DFQATT, CDR2 SNEGSKA (reference sequence). The V end lost 3 bases, the J end lost 3 bases, and 12 bases lay between the germline ends. The CDR3 loop is CSASYKGLYEQYF. Here the CDR3 DNA reads TGCAGTGCTAGTTATAAGGGGCTCTACGAGCAGTACTTC.

The CDR3 spells CASSLLSYPAGAAADTQYF. CDR3 in DNA: TGCGCCAGCAGCTTGCTGAGCTACCCGGCGGGGGCGGCGGCAGATACGCAGTATTTT. The rearrangement links TRBV5-1 to TRBJ2-3; D is perhaps TRBD2 (7 bases). CDR1 is SGHRS, CDR2 YFSETQ, per germline. The CDR3 runs to 19 residues. With 1 base removed from V and 4 bases from J, the gap between germline ends came to 25 bases.

The chain carries TRBV18 and TRBJ2-5, with D hard to call. The CDR3 extends over 14 amino acids. V was pared by 3 bases and J by 5 bases, with 13 bases between. Germline-derived CDR1 and CDR2 are KGHSH and LQKENI. The CDR3 nucleotides read TGTGCCAGCTCACCGAAGGACCCAACGGAGACCCAGTACTTC. Amino acid sequence: CASSPKDPTETQYF.

This clonotype was detected ten times or more. The chain has TRBV29-1 and TRBJ2-1; D is possibly TRBD2 (5 bases). CDR3 size: 11 residues. The germline gives CDR1 SQVTM, CDR2 ANQGSEA. V was trimmed by 8 bases and J by 8 bases, leaving 13 bases between them. The CDR3 spells CSFKRSYEQFF. For the CDR3, the DNA is TGCAGCTTTAAGCGGAGTTATGAGCAGTTCTTC.

The rearrangement joins TRBV10-3 to TRBJ1-1; perhaps TRBD1 as D (5 bases). In germline, CDR1 is ENHRY, CDR2 SYGVKD. The CDR3 is made up of 13 amino acids. With 3 bases removed from V and 9 bases from J, the gap between germline ends came to 14 bases. CDR3 protein: CAISDPGIPKAFF. DNA of the CDR3: TGTGCCATCAGTGATCCAGGGATTCCAAAAGCTTTCTTT.

This clonotype has only a few counts. The rearrangement links TRBV29-1 to TRBJ1-1, with D possibly being TRBD1 (6 bases). The CDR3 contains 13 residues. Deletions cut 6 bases from V and 6 bases from J, with 17 bases between. Germline V gene sequence: CDR1 SQVTM, CDR2 ANQGSEA. The CDR3 sequence: CSVGDTGGSEAFF. In DNA, the CDR3 is TGCAGCGTGGGGGACACCGGCGGCTCTGAAGCTTTCTTT.

The gene calls are TRBV6-1 and TRBJ1-5; D perhaps matches TRBD1 (5 bases). The V gene's germline CDR1 is MNHNS and CDR2 SASEGT. The CDR3 is made up of 13 amino acids. Trimming cost V 4 bases and J 5 bases, with 9 bases left between them. In DNA, the CDR3 is TGTGCCAGCAGTGGGGGGTTTGATCAGCCCCAGCATTTT. It is translated as CASSGGFDQPQHF.

The chain uses TRBV4-3 and TRBJ2-3; D is unclear. CDR1 is LGHNA and CDR2 is YSLEER in the germline V gene. This CDR3 region has 15 residues. Trimming left V 1 base short and J 2 bases short, with 10 bases between. The CDR3 DNA reads as TGCGCCAGCAGCCAAGGGTGGTCCACCACAGATACGCAGTATTTT. Encoded protein: CASSQGWSTTDTQYF.

The chain links TRBV28 to TRBJ2-3; D may correspond to TRBD1 or TRBD2 (6 bases each). V lost 1 base, J lost 4 bases, and 12 bases lay in between. This CDR3 region has 15 residues. Germline V gene lookup returns CDR1 MDHEN and CDR2 SYDVKM. The CDR3: CASSLLRGEADTQYF. Written as DNA, the CDR3 is TGTGCCAGCAGTTTATTGAGGGGGGAGGCAGATACGCAGTATTTT.

This sequence joins TRBV10-3 and TRBJ1-1; D is ambiguous. Per the germline V gene, CDR1 is ENHRY and CDR2 is SYGVKD. The CDR3 contains 11 residues. The ends were cut back, 6 bases at V and 7 bases at J, with 9 bases in the middle. CDR3 protein: CAIREAVEAFF. The CDR3 region has the DNA TGTGCCATCAGGGAAGCGGTTGAAGCTTTCTTT.

This clonotype showed up just a few times. CDR3 in amino acids: CSARDDGDGTSTDTQYF. DNA for the CDR3: TGCAGTGCTAGAGATGACGGGGACGGGACTAGTACAGATACGCAGTATTTT. The chain links TRBV20-1 to TRBJ2-3; the match to TRBD2 covers 8 bases. Germline V gene data show CDR1 as DFQATT and CDR2 as SNEGSKA (reference sequence). This CDR3 has 17 amino acids. Unmatched junction bases numbered 11, after V lost 0 bases and J lost 3 bases.

This clonotype was seen ten or more times. The J gene is TRBJ1-1, the V gene TRBV20-1, with 8 positions matching TRBD1. Trimming removed 6 bases from V and 6 bases from J; junction bases left unmatched: 6. This CDR3 spans 12 amino acids. Germline CDR1 reads DFQATT; CDR2 reads SNEGSKA (reference sequence). DNA of the CDR3: TGCAGTGCACAACAGGGGGATGCTGAAGCTTTCTTT. This gives the protein CSAQQGDAEAFF.

This clonotype turned up a few times. V gene TRBV20-1 combines with J gene TRBJ2-3; 9 bases are a match to TRBD2. V was clipped by 5 bases and J by 6 bases; unmatched bases: 12. Per the germline V gene, CDR1 is DFQATT and CDR2 is SNEGSKA (reference sequence). The CDR3 contains 15 residues. This CDR3 is CSALGGTAGGDTQYF. The CDR3 DNA sequence: TGCAGTGCTCTCGGGGGGACAGCGGGAGGTGATACGCAGTATTTT.

This clonotype has a handful of counts. The genes are TRBV20-1 and TRBJ2-1; 9 nucleotides line up with TRBD2. J gave up 8 bases and V 5 bases, and 10 bases lay outside the gene matches. The germline CDR1 and CDR2 sequences are DFQATT and SNEGSKA (reference sequence). The CDR3 runs 14 residues. The CDR3 DNA follows: TGCAGTGCTTGGGAGCGGGGGGTCAAGGATGAGCAGTTCTTC. This encodes CSAWERGVKDEQFF.

The chain links TRBV9 to TRBJ2-1; 8 nucleotides align to TRBD1. The germline V gene encodes CDR1 SGDLS and CDR2 YYNGEE. Germline trimming cut 4 bases from V and 8 bases from J; bases unmatched to any gene: 14. This CDR3 comprises 16 residues. The DNA of the CDR3 is TGTGCCAGCAGCCCAGACATCAGGGGGCAAGACGATGAGCAGTTCTTC. Translation gives CASSPDIRGQDDEQFF.

The CDR3 bases are TGTGCCAGCAGTCTTAGCGGGAGCCCTCCCGGAGAGACCCAGTACTTC. Translated, it gives CASSLSGSPPGETQYF. The chain has TRBV6-1 and TRBJ2-5, with 9 bases that match TRBD2. The CDR3 length is 16 residues. The trim removed 5 bases at V and 4 bases at J, leaving 11 bases unmatched. CDR1 is MNHNS and CDR2 is SASEGT in the germline V gene.

The CDR3 reads CSVEGAGNEQYF. CDR3 nucleotides: TGCAGCGTTGAAGGGGCAGGGAATGAGCAGTACTTC. The chain links TRBV29-1 to TRBJ2-7, with D perhaps TRBD1 (5 bases). The CDR3 has 12 amino acids. CDR1 and CDR2 from the germline V gene are SQVTM and ANQGSEA. The V end lost 1 base, the J end lost 7 bases, and 11 bases lay between the germline ends.

This rearrangement joins TRBV6-6 to TRBJ1-5; D remains unclear. Germline V gene lookup returns CDR1 MNHNY and CDR2 SVGAGI (reference sequence). V shed 8 bases and J shed 4 bases, with 12 bases lying between them. The CDR3 loop spans 13 amino acids. The CDR3 loop is CASFRPGNQPQHF. The DNA for the CDR3 is TGTGCCAGCTTCCGGCCGGGAAATCAGCCCCAGCATTTT.

This clonotype was seen at least ten times. This chain connects TRBV12-3 or TRBV12-4 to TRBJ2-7, with D perhaps assigned TRBD1 or TRBD2 (5 bases each). The CDR3 length is 14 residues. Trimming took 2 bases from V and 3 from J, leaving 11 bases between them. The CDR3 is CASSLNPGLYEQYF. In DNA, the CDR3 is TGTGCCAGCAGTTTAAACCCGGGGCTCTACGAGCAGTACTTC.

This clonotype was seen more than once but under ten times. The gene calls are TRBV5-5 and TRBJ2-5; D unresolved. This CDR3 region has 14 residues. The V end lost 3 bases, the J end lost 3 bases, and 12 bases lay between the germline ends. Germline V lookup: CDR1 SGHKS, CDR2 YYEKEE (reference sequence). The DNA of the CDR3 is TGTGCCAGCAGCTCTCAACCCCGCGAAGAGACCCAGTACTTC. Protein product: CASSSQPREETQYF.

The V call is TRBV27, the J call TRBJ2-7; D assignment may be TRBD1 or TRBD2 (7 bases each). Deletions cut 4 bases from V and 2 bases from J, with 12 bases between. The CDR3 runs to 14 residues. The V gene's germline CDR1 is MNHEY and CDR2 SMNVEV (reference sequence). The CDR3 here is CASSSQGGAYEQYF. The CDR3 DNA follows: TGTGCCAGCAGTTCCCAGGGGGGGGCCTACGAGCAGTACTTC.

The V call is TRBV24-1, the J call TRBJ2-1; tentatively, D is TRBD1 (5 bases). Germline V lookup: CDR1 KGHDR, CDR2 SFDVKD. The CDR3 extends over 16 amino acids. V lost 4 bases and J 7 bases, leaving 19 bases between the germline ends. The CDR3 region has the DNA TGTGCCACCAGTGACCAAACCAGGCCAGGGAAGAATGAGCAGTTCTTC. Amino acids: CATSDQTRPGKNEQFF.

The V and J genes are TRBV21-1 and TRBJ2-7. TRBV21-1 is marked as a pseudogene. CDR3 length equals 13 residues. The CDR3 sequence is CASSKDRAYEQYF. The CDR3 nucleotides are TGTGCCAGCAGCAAGGATCGAGCCTACGAGCAGTACTTC.

The chain links TRBV7-9 to TRBJ2-1; TRBD2 matches at 7 bases. The trim removed 5 bases at V and 8 bases at J, leaving 6 bases unmatched. The CDR3 totals 13 residues. Germline V gives CDR1 SEHNR, CDR2 FQNEAQ (reference sequence). This CDR3 is CASSNPGRDEQFF. The CDR3 DNA follows: TGTGCCAGCAGCAACCCAGGGAGGGATGAGCAGTTCTTC.